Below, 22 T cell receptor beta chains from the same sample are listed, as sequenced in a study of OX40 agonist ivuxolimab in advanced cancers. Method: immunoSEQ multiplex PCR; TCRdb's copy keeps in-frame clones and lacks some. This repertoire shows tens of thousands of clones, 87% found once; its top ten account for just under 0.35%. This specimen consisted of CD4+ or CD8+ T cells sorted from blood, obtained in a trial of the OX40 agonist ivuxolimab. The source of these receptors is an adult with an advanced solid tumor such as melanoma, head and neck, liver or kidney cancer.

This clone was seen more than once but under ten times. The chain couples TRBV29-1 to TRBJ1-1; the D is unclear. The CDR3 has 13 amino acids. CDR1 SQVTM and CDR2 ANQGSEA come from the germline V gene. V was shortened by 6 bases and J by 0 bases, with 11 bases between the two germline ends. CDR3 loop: CSVELGMNTEAFF. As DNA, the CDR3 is TGCAGCGTGGAACTGGGCATGAACACTGAAGCTTTCTTT.

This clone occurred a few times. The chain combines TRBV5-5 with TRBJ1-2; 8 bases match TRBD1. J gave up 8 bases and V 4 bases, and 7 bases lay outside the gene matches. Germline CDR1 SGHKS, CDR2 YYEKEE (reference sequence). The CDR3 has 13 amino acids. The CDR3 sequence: CASSRDRPKGYTF. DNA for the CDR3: TGTGCCAGCAGCCGGGACAGGCCAAAGGGCTACACCTTC.

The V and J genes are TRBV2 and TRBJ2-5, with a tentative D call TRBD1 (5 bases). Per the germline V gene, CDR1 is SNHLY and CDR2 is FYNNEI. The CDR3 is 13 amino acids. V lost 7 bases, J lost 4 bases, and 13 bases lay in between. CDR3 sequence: CASMKQDIETQYF. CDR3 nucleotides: TGTGCCAGCATGAAGCAGGACATAGAGACCCAGTACTTC.

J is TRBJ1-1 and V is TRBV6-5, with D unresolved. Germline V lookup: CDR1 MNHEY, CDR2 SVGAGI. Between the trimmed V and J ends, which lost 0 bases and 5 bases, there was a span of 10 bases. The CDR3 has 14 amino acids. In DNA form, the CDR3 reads TGTGCCAGCAGTTACTCGGGGAGCGGGACTGAAGCTTTCTTT. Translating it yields CASSYSGSGTEAFF.

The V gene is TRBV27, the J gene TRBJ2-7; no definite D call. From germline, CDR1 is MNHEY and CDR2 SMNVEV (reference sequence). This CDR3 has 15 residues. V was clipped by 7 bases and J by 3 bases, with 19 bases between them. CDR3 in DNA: TGTGCCAGCACCTCTGGGTCCAGTTTCGGCTACGAGCAGTACTTC. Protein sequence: CASTSGSSFGYEQYF.

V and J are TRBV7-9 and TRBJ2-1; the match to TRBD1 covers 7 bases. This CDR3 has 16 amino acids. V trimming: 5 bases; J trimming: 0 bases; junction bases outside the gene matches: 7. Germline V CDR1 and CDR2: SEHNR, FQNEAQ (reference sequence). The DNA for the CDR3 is TGTGCCAGCAGCCCCTCGACAGGGAGCTCCTACAATGAGCAGTTCTTC. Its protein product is CASSPSTGSSYNEQFF.

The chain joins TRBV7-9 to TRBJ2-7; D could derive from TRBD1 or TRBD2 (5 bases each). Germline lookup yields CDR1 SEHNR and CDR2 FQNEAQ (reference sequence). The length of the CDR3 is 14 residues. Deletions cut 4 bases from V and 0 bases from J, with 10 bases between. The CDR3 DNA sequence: TGTGCCAGCAGCTATCCCGGGACCTCCTACGAGCAGTACTTC. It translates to CASSYPGTSYEQYF.

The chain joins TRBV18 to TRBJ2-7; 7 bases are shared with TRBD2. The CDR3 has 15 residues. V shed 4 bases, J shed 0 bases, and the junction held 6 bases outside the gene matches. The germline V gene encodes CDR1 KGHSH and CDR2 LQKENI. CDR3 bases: TGTGCCAGCTCACGGGCGGGGGAGAGCTCCTACGAGCAGTACTTC. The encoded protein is CASSRAGESSYEQYF.

The CDR3 region is CAISAQIEGRSTEAFF. In DNA, the CDR3 is TGTGCCATCAGTGCCCAAATAGAGGGCCGAAGTACTGAAGCTTTCTTT. The chain uses TRBV10-3 and TRBJ1-1; unclear D gene. Trimming cost V 4 bases and J 5 bases, with 20 bases left between them. Germline loops: CDR1 ENHRY, CDR2 SYGVKD. The CDR3 totals 16 residues.

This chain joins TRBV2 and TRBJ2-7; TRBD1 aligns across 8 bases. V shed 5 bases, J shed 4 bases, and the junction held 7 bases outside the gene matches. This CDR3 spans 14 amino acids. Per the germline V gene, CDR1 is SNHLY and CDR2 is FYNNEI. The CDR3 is CASSSQGASYEQYF. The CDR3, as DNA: TGTGCCAGCAGTAGTCAGGGGGCATCATACGAGCAGTACTTC.

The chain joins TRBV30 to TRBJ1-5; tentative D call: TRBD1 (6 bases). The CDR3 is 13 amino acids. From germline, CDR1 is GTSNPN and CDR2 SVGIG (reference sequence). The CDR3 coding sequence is TGTGCGGGGGGGGGCAATAGCAATCAGCCCCAGCATTTT. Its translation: CAGGGNSNQPQHF.

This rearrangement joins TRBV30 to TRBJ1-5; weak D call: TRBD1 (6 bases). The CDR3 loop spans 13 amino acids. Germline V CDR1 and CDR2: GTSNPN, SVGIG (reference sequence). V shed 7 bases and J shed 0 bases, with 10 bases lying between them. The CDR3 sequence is CAYTDSSNQPQHF. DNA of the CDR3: TGTGCCTATACGGACAGTAGCAATCAGCCCCAGCATTTT. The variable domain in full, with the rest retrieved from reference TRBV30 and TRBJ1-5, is SQTIHQWPATLVQPVGSPLSLECTVEGTSNPNLYWYRQAAGRGLQLLFYSVGIGQISSEVPQNLSASRPQDRQFILSSKKLLLSDSGFYLCAYTDSSNQPQHFGDGTRLSIL.

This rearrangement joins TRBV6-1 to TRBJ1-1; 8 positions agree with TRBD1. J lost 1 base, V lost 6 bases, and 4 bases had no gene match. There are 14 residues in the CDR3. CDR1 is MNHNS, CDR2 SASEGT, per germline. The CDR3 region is CASRTGDRNTEAFF. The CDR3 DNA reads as TGTGCCAGCAGGACAGGGGATCGGAACACTGAAGCTTTCTTT.

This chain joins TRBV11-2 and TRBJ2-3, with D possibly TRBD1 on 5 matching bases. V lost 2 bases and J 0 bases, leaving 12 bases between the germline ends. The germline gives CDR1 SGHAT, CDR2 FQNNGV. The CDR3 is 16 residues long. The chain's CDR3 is CASSLRRQTSTDTQYF. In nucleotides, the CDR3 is TGTGCCAGCAGCTTACGGCGACAGACTAGCACAGATACGCAGTATTTT.

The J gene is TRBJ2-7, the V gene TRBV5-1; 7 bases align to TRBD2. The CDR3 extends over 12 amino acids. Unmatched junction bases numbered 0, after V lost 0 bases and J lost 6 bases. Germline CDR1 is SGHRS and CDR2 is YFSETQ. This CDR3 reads CASSLAGGEQYF. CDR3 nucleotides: TGCGCCAGCAGCTTGGCGGGGGGCGAGCAGTACTTC.

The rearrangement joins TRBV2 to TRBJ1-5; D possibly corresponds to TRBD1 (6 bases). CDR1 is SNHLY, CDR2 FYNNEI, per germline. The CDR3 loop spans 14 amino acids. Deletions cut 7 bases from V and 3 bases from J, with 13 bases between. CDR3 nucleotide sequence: TGTGCCAGCAACAAGGACAGTTACAATCAGCCCCAGCATTTT. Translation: CASNKDSYNQPQHF.

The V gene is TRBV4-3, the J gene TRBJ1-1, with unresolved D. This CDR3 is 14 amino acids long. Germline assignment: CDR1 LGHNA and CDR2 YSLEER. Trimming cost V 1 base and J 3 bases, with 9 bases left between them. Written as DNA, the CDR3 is TGCGCCAGCAGCCAAGCCGGGCAGGACACTGAAGCTTTCTTT. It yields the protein CASSQAGQDTEAFF.

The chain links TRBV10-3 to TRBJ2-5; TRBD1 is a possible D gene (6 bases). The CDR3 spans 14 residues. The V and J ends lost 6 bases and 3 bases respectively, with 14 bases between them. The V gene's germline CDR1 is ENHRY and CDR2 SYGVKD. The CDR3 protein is CAISRTETEETQYF. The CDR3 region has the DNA TGTGCCATCAGCCGGACAGAGACAGAAGAGACCCAGTACTTC.

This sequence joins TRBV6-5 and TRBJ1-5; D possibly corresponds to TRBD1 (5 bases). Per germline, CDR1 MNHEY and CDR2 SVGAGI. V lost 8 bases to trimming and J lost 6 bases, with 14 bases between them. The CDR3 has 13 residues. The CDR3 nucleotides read TGTGCCAGCCGCGGGGCAGGGAGTCAGCCCCAGCATTTT. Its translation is CASRGAGSQPQHF.

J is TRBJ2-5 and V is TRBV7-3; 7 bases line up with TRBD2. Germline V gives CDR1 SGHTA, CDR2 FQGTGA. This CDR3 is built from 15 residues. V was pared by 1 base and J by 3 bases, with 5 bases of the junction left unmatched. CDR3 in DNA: TGTGCCAGCAGCTTAAGGCGTCGGGGGGAAGAGACCCAGTACTTC. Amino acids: CASSLRRRGEETQYF.

The CDR3 coding sequence is TGTGCCAGCAGCTTGGGACAGGCATCTCTGAACACTGAAGCTTTCTTT. Its translation is CASSLGQASLNTEAFF. V is TRBV5-6 and J is TRBJ1-1; D is perhaps TRBD1 (6 bases). V lost 0 bases and J lost 0, with 12 bases in between. The CDR3 extends over 16 amino acids. The germline gives CDR1 SGHDT, CDR2 YYEEEE.

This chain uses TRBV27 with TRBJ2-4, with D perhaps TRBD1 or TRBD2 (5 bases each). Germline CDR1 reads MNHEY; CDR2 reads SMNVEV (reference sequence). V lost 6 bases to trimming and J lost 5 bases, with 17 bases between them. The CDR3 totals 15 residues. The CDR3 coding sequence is TGTGCCAGCAGCTGGGGCCAGGGAGTCGAAAACATTCAGTACTTC. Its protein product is CASSWGQGVENIQYF.